Many counts were recorded for the clone carrying this TCR beta chain. What it binds is unknown. The sample belongs to a study of early T cells in non-severe SARS-CoV-2 infection. Background on the study: With bulk RNA from unsorted whole blood as input, sequencing yielded unpaired chains. Study conclusions and caveats: VDJdb matching skewed toward anti-spike CD8 responses, missing private and CD4 specificities.

The CDR3 consists of 17 residues. V lost 2 bases and J lost 6; bases outside the gene matches: 15. Germline CDR1 reads KGHSH; CDR2 reads LQKENI. The TCR library protocol was used to attach unique molecular identifiers. These identifiers were attached to individual cDNA molecules. TCRdb analysed the 5' RACE reads with MiXCR anew, one entry per CDR3 protein. The table includes 25,000 to 35,000 distinct CDR3 sequences, over 4% detected once. The clonotype comes from an adult who was a healthcare worker with PCR-confirmed SARS-CoV-2 infection or an uninfected control (not recorded which). Material for sequencing was whole blood. J is TRBJ2-7 and V is TRBV18, with TRBD1 matching 8 bases. CDR3 in amino acids: CASSPTSGTGRGGEQYF. The CDR3 DNA is TGTGCCAGCTCACCAACTTCGGGGACAGGCCGAGGGGGCGAGCAGTACTTC.